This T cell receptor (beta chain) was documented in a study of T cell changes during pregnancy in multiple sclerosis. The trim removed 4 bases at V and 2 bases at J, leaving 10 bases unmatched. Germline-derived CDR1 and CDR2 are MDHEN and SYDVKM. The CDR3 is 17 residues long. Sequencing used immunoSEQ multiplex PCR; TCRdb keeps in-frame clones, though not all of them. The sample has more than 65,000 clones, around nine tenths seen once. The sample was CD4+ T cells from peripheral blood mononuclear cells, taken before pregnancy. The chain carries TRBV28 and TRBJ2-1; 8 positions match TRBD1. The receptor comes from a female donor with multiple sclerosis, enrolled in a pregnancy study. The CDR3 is CASSSPTGTGAYNEQFF. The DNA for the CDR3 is TGTGCCAGCAGTTCCCCCACCGGGACAGGTGCCTACAATGAGCAGTTCTTC.